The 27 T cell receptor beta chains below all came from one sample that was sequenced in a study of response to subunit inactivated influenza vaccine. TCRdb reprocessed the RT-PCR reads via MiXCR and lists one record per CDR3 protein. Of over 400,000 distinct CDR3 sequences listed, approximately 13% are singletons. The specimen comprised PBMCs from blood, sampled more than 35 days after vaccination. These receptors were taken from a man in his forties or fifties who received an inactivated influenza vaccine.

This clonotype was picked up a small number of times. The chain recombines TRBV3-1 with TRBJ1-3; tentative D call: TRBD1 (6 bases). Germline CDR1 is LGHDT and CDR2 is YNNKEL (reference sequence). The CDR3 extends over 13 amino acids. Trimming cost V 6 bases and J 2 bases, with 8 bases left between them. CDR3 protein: CASREGAGNTIYF. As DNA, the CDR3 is TGTGCCAGCAGGGAGGGGGCTGGAAACACCATATATTTT.

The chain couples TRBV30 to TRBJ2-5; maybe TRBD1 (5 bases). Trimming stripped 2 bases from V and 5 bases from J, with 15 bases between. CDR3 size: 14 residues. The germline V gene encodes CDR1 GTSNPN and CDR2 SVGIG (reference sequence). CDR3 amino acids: CAWSSTGLWETQYF. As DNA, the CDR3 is TGTGCCTGGAGTTCCACAGGTCTTTGGGAGACCCAGTACTTC.

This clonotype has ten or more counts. The CDR3 reads CSVDEGSNEQFF. The CDR3 nucleotides read TGCAGCGTTGACGAGGGTTCCAATGAGCAGTTCTTC. The chain joins TRBV29-1 to TRBJ2-1; TRBD2 might be the D (5 bases). V was shortened by 3 bases and J by 6 bases, with 9 bases between the two germline ends. Looked up from germline, CDR1 is SQVTM and CDR2 is ANQGSEA. This CDR3 comprises 12 residues.

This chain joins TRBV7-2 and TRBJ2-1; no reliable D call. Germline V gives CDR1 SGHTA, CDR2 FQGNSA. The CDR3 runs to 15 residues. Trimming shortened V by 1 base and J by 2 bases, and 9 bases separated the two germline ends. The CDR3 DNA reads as TGTGCCAGCAGCTTAGGGGGTCTGACCTACAATGAGCAGTTCTTC. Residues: CASSLGGLTYNEQFF.

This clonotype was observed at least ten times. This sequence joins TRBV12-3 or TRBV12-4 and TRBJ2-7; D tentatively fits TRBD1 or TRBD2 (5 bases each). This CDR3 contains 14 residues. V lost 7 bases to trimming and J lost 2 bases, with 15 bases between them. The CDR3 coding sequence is TGTGCCAGCAACCCAAGGGGACCGACCTACGAGCAGTACTTC. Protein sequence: CASNPRGPTYEQYF.

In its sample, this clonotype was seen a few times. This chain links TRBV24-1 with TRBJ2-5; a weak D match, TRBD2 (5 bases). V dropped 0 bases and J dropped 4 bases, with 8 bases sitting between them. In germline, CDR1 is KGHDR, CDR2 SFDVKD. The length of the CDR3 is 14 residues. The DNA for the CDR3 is TGTGCCACCAGTGATTTGGGAGGCCGAGAGACCCAGTACTTC. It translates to CATSDLGGRETQYF.

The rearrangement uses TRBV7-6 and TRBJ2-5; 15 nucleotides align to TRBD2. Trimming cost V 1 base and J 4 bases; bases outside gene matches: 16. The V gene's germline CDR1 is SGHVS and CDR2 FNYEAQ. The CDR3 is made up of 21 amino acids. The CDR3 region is CASSLGLYHGTSGRRGETQYF. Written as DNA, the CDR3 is TGTGCCAGCAGCTTAGGCCTATACCACGGGACTAGCGGGAGGCGCGGAGAGACCCAGTACTTC.

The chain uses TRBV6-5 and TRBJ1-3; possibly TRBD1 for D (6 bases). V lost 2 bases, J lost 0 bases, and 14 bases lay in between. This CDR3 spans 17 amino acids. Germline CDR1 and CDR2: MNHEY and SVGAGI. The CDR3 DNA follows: TGTGCCAGCAGTTACCTTGGGGGGCTTAACTCTGGAAACACCATATATTTT. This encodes CASSYLGGLNSGNTIYF.

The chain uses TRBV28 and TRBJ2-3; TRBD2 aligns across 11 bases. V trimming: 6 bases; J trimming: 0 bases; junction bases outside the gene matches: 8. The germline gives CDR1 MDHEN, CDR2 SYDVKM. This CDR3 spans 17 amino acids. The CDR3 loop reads CASSSPRLAGSTDTQYF. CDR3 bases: TGTGCCAGCAGCTCACCCCGACTAGCGGGAAGCACAGATACGCAGTATTTT.

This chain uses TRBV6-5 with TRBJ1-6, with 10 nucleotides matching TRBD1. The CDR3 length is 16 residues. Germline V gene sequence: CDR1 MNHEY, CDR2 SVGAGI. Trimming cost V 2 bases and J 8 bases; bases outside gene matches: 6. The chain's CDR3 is CASSYVGQGIYSPLHF. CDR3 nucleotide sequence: TGTGCCAGCAGTTACGTGGGACAGGGGATTTATTCACCCCTCCACTTT.

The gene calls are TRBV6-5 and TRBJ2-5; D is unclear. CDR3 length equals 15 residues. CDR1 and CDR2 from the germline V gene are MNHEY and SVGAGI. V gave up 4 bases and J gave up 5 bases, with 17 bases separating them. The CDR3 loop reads CASSSQRPSGETQYF. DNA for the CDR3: TGTGCCAGCAGTTCCCAGCGCCCCTCTGGGGAGACCCAGTACTTC.

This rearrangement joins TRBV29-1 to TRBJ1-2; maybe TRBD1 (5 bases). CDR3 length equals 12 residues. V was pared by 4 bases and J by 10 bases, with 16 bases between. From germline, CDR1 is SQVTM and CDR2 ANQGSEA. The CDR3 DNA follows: TGCAGCGTTGCCTGGGGGAGAGAAGACTACACCTTC. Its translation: CSVAWGREDYTF.

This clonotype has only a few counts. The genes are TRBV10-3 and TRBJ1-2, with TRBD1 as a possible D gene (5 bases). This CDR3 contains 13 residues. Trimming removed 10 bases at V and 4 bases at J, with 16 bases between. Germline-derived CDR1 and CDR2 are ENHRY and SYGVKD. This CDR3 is CATTGQVTYGYTF. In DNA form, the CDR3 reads TGTGCCACCACAGGACAAGTTACCTATGGCTACACCTTC.

The DNA for the CDR3 is TGTGCCAGCAGCTTGGTGGGGAACCGCGTGTATGGCTACACCTTC. This translates into CASSLVGNRVYGYTF. This chain connects TRBV5-6 to TRBJ1-2; D is unresolved. V lost 0 bases, J lost 5 bases, and 14 bases lay in between. The CDR3 runs 15 residues. CDR1 is SGHDT and CDR2 is YYEEEE in the germline V gene.

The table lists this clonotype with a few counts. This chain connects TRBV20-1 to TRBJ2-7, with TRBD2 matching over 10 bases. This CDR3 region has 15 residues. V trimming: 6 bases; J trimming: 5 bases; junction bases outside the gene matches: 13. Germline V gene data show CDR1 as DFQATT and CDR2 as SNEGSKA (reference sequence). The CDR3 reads CSAQRPASGSDEQYF. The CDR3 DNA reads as TGCAGTGCCCAACGTCCGGCTAGCGGGAGCGACGAGCAGTACTTC.

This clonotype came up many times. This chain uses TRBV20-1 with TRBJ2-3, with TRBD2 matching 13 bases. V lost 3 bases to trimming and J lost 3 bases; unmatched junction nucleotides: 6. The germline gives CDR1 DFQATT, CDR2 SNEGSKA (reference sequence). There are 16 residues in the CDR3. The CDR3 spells CSASSLAGGPTDTQYF. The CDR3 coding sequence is TGCAGTGCTAGTTCACTAGCGGGAGGGCCAACAGATACGCAGTATTTT.

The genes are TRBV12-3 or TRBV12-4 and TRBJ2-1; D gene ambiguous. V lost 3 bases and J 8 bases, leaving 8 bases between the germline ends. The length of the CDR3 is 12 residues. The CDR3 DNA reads TGTGCCAGCAGTTTCTCGATCGATGAGCAGTTCTTC. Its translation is CASSFSIDEQFF.

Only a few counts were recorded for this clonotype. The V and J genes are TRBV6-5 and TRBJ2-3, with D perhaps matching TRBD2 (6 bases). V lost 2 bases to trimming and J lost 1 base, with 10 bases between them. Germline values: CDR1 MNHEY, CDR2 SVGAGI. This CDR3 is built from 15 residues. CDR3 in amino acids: CASSYTGDGTDTQYF. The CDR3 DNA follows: TGTGCCAGCAGTTACACGGGGGACGGCACAGATACGCAGTATTTT.

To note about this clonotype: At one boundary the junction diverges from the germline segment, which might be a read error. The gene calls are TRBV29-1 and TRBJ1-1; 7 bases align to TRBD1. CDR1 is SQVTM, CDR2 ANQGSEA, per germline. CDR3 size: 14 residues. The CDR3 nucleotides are TGCAGCGTTGAAGGTGAGAGGGGGCCCACTGGAGCTTTCTTT. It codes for CSVEGERGPTGAFF.

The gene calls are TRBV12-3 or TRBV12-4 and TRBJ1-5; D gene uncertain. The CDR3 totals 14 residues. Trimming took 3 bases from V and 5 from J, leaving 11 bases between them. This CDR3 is CASSLHLGDQPQHF. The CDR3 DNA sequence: TGTGCCAGCAGTTTGCATCTGGGCGATCAGCCCCAGCATTTT.

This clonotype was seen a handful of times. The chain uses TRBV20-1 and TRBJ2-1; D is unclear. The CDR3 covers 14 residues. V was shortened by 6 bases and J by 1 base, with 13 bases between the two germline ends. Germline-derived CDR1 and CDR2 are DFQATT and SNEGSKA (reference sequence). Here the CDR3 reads CSAALYTSYNEQFF. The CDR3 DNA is TGCAGTGCCGCACTTTACACATCCTACAATGAGCAGTTCTTC.

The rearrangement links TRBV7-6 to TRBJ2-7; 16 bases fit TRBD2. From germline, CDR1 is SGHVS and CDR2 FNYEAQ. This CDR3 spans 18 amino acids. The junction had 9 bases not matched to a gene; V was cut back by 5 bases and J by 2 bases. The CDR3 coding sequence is TGTGCCAGCAGCACGGGACTAGCGGGAGGGATTAGCACCTACGAGCAGTACTTC. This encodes CASSTGLAGGISTYEQYF.

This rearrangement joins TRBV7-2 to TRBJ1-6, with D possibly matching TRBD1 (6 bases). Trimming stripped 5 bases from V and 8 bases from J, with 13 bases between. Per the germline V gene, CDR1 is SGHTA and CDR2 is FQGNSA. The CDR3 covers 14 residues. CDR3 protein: CASSRGGQYSPLHF. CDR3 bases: TGTGCCAGCAGCAGGGGGGGACAATATTCACCCCTCCACTTT.

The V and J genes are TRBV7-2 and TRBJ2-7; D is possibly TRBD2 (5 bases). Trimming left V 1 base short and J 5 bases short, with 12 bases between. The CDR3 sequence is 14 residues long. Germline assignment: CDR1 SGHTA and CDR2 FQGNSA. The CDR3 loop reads CASSLVLARNEQYF. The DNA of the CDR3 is TGTGCCAGCAGCTTAGTTCTAGCCAGGAACGAGCAGTACTTC.

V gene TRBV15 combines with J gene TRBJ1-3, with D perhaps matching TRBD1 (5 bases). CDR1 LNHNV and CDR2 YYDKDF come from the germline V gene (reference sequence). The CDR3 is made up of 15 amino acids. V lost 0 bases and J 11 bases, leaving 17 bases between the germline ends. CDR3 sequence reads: CATSRDGVTGGAIYF. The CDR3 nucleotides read TGTGCCACCAGCAGAGATGGTGTTACCGGGGGTGCCATATATTTT.

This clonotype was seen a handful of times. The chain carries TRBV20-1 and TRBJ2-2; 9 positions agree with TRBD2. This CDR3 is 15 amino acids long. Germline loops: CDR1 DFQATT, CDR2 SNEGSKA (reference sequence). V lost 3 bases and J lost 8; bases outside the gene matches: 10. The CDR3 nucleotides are TGCAGTGCTAGTGTTGTGCGGGGGGGCAGAGGGGAGCTGTTTTTT. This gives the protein CSASVVRGGRGELFF.

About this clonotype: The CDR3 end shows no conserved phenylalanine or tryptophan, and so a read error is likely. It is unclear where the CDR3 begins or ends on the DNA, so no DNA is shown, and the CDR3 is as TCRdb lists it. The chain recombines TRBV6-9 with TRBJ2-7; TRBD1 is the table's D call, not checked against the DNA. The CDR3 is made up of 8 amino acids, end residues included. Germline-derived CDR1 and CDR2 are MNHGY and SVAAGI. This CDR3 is CASSYSGT.